The sequence of this T cell receptor beta chain was determined in a study of blood T cell repertoires in COVID-19. About the study: COVID-19 samples collected from the United States, Italy and Spain covered acute and convalescent phases. T cells, B-cell-depleted T cells, or PBMCs provided the cDNA or gDNA that served as material.

V was cut by 5 bases and J by 9 bases, with 14 bases left in between. Germline V gene lookup returns CDR1 SGHNT and CDR2 YENEEA. The CDR3 is made up of 13 amino acids. Authors' methods: Cell counts per sample came from amplifying reference gene primers. The table came from immunoSEQ multiplex PCR; TCRdb's copy has only in-frame clones and leaves some out. That table supplies the V and J calls and clone size; D and trimming were determined from the DNA. The sample has about 200,000 clones, around 90% seen once; the top ten hold 5.5% to 6.5%. The sequence was collected from a man between 60 and 70 years old who had recovered from COVID-19. V usage is TRBV11-3 and J usage is TRBJ2-1, with D possibly matching TRBD2 (6 bases). Sequencing input: peripheral blood. Here the CDR3 DNA reads TGTGCCAGCAGCGCGGGACGATTGGCTGAGCAGTTCTTC. This gives the protein CASSAGRLAEQFF.